This entry lists 24 T cell receptor beta chains sequenced from one sample in a study of cytomegalovirus exposure and HLA in healthy donors. Data came from immunoSEQ multiplex PCR; TCRdb stores just in-frame clones and leaves some out. Of tens of thousands of clones in the sample, approximately 96% were seen once. The source material was PBMCs. The source is a man between 18 and 35 years old in good health and CMV-seronegative.

This clone has a single count. The CDR3 coding sequence is TGCGCCAGCAGCCAATCAGACAGGGTGAACACTGAAGCTTTCTTT. Translation: CASSQSDRVNTEAFF. The chain combines TRBV4-1 with TRBJ1-1, with TRBD1 identical over 7 bases. The CDR3 is 15 amino acids. The junction had 3 bases not matched to a gene; V was cut back by 2 bases and J by 0 bases. CDR1 and CDR2 (germline): MGHRA, YSYEKL.

The V and J genes are TRBV7-9 and TRBJ2-6; 7 nucleotides align to TRBD1. The CDR3 extends over 18 amino acids. V lost 5 bases and J lost 2; bases outside the gene matches: 12. Germline CDR1 SEHNR, CDR2 FQNEAQ (reference sequence). This CDR3 reads CASSPPLGQAPGANVLTF. In nucleotides, the CDR3 is TGTGCCAGCAGCCCTCCCCTCGGACAGGCCCCTGGGGCCAACGTCCTGACTTTC.

J is TRBJ2-5 and V is TRBV19; D is unresolved. Germline V gene lookup returns CDR1 LNHDA and CDR2 SQIVND (reference sequence). The CDR3 is 13 residues long. Trimming shortened V by 4 bases and J by 0 bases, and 6 bases separated the two germline ends. The CDR3 DNA follows: TGTGCCAGTAGTAGGGCCCACCAAGAGACCCAGTACTTC. Its translation: CASSRAHQETQYF.

The chain carries TRBV4-1 and TRBJ2-7; D is uncertain. Germline assignment: CDR1 MGHRA and CDR2 YSYEKL. The CDR3 consists of 15 residues. Trimming pared 1 base from V and 3 bases from J, leaving 13 bases between. In DNA form, the CDR3 reads TGCGCCAGCAGCCAAGCTGGGCAACAGTTCTACGAGCAGTACTTC. Protein product: CASSQAGQQFYEQYF.

V gene TRBV19 combines with J gene TRBJ1-1; D is unclear. Germline CDR1 is LNHDA and CDR2 is SQIVND (reference sequence). The CDR3 runs 14 residues. With 3 bases removed from V and 1 base from J, the gap between germline ends came to 9 bases. CDR3 sequence: CASSIIPGNTEAFF. DNA of the CDR3: TGTGCCAGTAGTATTATCCCGGGGAACACTGAAGCTTTCTTT.

V usage is TRBV5-1 and J usage is TRBJ2-3, with TRBD1 identical over 7 bases. Germline assignment: CDR1 SGHRS and CDR2 YFSETQ. The CDR3 runs 15 residues. The junction had 4 bases not matched to a gene; V was cut back by 0 bases and J by 3 bases. CDR3 residues: CASSLEGGGTDTQYF. The CDR3 DNA is TGCGCCAGCAGCTTGGAAGGGGGCGGAACAGATACGCAGTATTTT.

The chain has TRBV28 and TRBJ1-2, with D hard to call. The CDR3 totals 14 residues. Germline V gives CDR1 MDHEN, CDR2 SYDVKM. V dropped 6 bases and J dropped 4 bases, with 15 bases sitting between them. The CDR3 bases are TGTGCCAGCAGCCCTAGGACTGAACCCTATGGCTACACCTTC. This gives the protein CASSPRTEPYGYTF.

The chain couples TRBV19 to TRBJ1-4, with a tentative D call TRBD1 (6 bases). Germline assignment: CDR1 LNHDA and CDR2 SQIVND (reference sequence). This CDR3 contains 14 residues. Trimming took off 5 bases at V and 3 bases at J, with 10 bases between the two ends. CDR3 residues: CASSDRLANEKLFF. The DNA of the CDR3 is TGTGCCAGTAGTGACAGGCTGGCTAATGAAAAACTGTTTTTT.

V is TRBV6-6 and J is TRBJ2-2; 7 nucleotides agree with TRBD2. The CDR3 is made up of 15 amino acids. V lost 5 bases and J lost 0; bases outside the gene matches: 3. Germline values: CDR1 MNHNY, CDR2 SVGAGI (reference sequence). As DNA, the CDR3 is TGTGCCAGCAGTATAGCGGGCGCGAACACCGGGGAGCTGTTTTTT. It encodes CASSIAGANTGELFF.

V gene TRBV7-2 combines with J gene TRBJ2-1; TRBD2 agrees at 9 bases. Germline trimming cut 5 bases from V and 2 bases from J; bases unmatched to any gene: 4. Germline V gives CDR1 SGHTA, CDR2 FQGNSA. The CDR3 is 15 residues long. CDR3 DNA: TGTGCCAGCAGCCAGACTAGCGGACCCTACAATGAGCAGTTCTTC. As protein: CASSQTSGPYNEQFF.

V gene TRBV18 combines with J gene TRBJ2-3; 8 bases are shared with TRBD1. Germline values: CDR1 KGHSH, CDR2 LQKENI. The CDR3 extends over 16 amino acids. The V and J ends lost 3 bases and 3 bases, in that order; junction bases with no gene match: 8. The DNA for the CDR3 is TGTGCCAGCTCACCGCCAGGACAGGGTACTACAGATACGCAGTATTTT. This sequence encodes CASSPPGQGTTDTQYF.

The chain joins TRBV7-9 to TRBJ2-5; TRBD2 aligns across 10 bases. V was pared by 5 bases and J by 3 bases, with 6 bases of the junction left unmatched. The germline gives CDR1 SEHNR, CDR2 FQNEAQ (reference sequence). The CDR3 is 15 residues long. This CDR3 reads CASSPRGLAEETQYF. DNA of the CDR3: TGTGCCAGCAGCCCTAGAGGACTAGCGGAAGAGACCCAGTACTTC.

The gene calls are TRBV9 and TRBJ2-3; 13 bases agree with TRBD2. CDR3 size: 15 residues. The V segment lost 4 bases and the J segment 10 bases; nucleotides outside the gene matches: 9. Germline V gene sequence: CDR1 SGDLS, CDR2 YYNGEE. CDR3 bases: TGTGCCAGCAGCCACGGACTAGCGGGAGAAGAGGCGCAGTATTTT. Translating gives CASSHGLAGEEAQYF.

The chain couples TRBV7-2 to TRBJ1-2; D unclear. CDR3 length: 14 amino acids. V was trimmed by 0 bases and J by 4 bases, leaving 9 bases between them. Looked up from germline, CDR1 is SGHTA and CDR2 is FQGNSA. CDR3 in DNA: TGTGCCAGCAGCTTAGCTAGGAGCCTCTATGGCTACACCTTC. This gives the protein CASSLARSLYGYTF.

The chain links TRBV6-1 to TRBJ1-5, with a tentative D call TRBD1 (6 bases). Trimming took off 1 base at V and 2 bases at J, with 9 bases between the two ends. Germline-derived CDR1 and CDR2 are MNHNS and SASEGT. The CDR3 extends over 15 amino acids. CDR3: CASSEGQDRNQPQHF. The DNA of the CDR3 is TGTGCCAGCAGTGAAGGACAGGACCGCAATCAGCCCCAGCATTTT.

This clone was found once. The V gene is TRBV27, the J gene TRBJ2-3; maybe TRBD1 (6 bases). This CDR3 contains 16 residues. The V gene's germline CDR1 is MNHEY and CDR2 SMNVEV (reference sequence). Trimming shortened V by 4 bases and J by 2 bases, and 16 bases separated the two germline ends. The CDR3 region is CASSYHPRGYTDTQYF. The CDR3 nucleotides read TGTGCCAGCAGTTATCACCCAAGGGGGTACACAGATACGCAGTATTTT.

The chain links TRBV7-8 to TRBJ2-7; TRBD2 matches 8 bases. Germline V CDR1 and CDR2: SGHVS, FQNEAQ. The CDR3 contains 16 residues. With V trimmed by 0 bases and J by 6 bases, 10 bases remained unmatched. The CDR3 coding sequence is TGTGCCAGCAGCTTAGCCCCGGGACTAGGTCTGGCCGAGCAGTACGTC. Amino acid sequence: CASSLAPGLGLAEQYV.

The rearrangement uses TRBV27 and TRBJ1-1; 8 bases line up with TRBD1. This CDR3 contains 17 residues. Germline loops: CDR1 MNHEY, CDR2 SMNVEV (reference sequence). With V trimmed by 4 bases and J by 1 base, 11 bases remained unmatched. CDR3 region: CASSSSAWTGKNTEAFF. The CDR3 coding sequence is TGTGCCAGCAGTTCGTCCGCATGGACAGGGAAGAACACTGAAGCTTTCTTT.

The rearrangement joins TRBV9 to TRBJ1-5; TRBD1 matches 10 bases. V dropped 4 bases and J dropped 6; count of bases not matched to a gene: 7. Per the germline V gene, CDR1 is SGDLS and CDR2 is YYNGEE. The CDR3 is 15 residues long. In nucleotides, the CDR3 is TGTGCCAGCAGCCAGACAGGGGGCGGGGGTCAGCCCCAGCATTTT. This sequence encodes CASSQTGGGGQPQHF.

The rearrangement links TRBV4-2 to TRBJ1-1; D ambiguous. The germline gives CDR1 LGHNA, CDR2 YNFKEQ. The V end was cut by 0 bases, the J end by 7 bases, with 9 bases between. The CDR3 is 13 amino acids. The CDR3 DNA follows: TGTGCCAGCAGCCAAGAGCGGGATCTTGAAGCTTTCTTT. This sequence encodes CASSQERDLEAFF.

The chain joins TRBV27 to TRBJ1-2; 8 bases line up with TRBD1. J was trimmed by 3 bases and V by 8 bases; bases with no gene match: 5. The CDR3 spans 13 residues. The V gene's germline CDR1 is MNHEY and CDR2 SMNVEV (reference sequence). The CDR3 DNA reads as TGTGCCAGCCGCCACAGGGGGGACTATGGCTACACCTTC. Amino acids: CASRHRGDYGYTF.

This chain links TRBV18 with TRBJ1-2; no clear D gene. Looked up from germline, CDR1 is KGHSH and CDR2 is LQKENI. This CDR3 is built from 12 residues. V was shortened by 4 bases and J by 3 bases, with 6 bases between the two germline ends. The chain's CDR3 is CASSQDYYGYTF. The DNA of the CDR3 is TGTGCCAGCTCACAGGACTACTATGGCTACACCTTC. Full variable domain (rest looked up from reference TRBV18 and TRBJ1-2): NAGVMQNPRHLVRRRGQEARLRCSPMKGHSHVYWYRQLPEEGLKFMVYLQKENIIDESGMPKERFSAEFPKEGPSILRIQQVVRGDSAAYFCASSQDYYGYTFGSGTRLTVV.

The CDR3 is CASSFGQTGTGSTDTQYF. The CDR3 DNA is TGTGCCAGCAGCTTTGGGCAAACGGGGACAGGGAGCACAGATACGCAGTATTTT. This chain uses TRBV11-3 with TRBJ2-3; TRBD1 agrees at 9 bases. CDR1 and CDR2 (germline): SGHNT, YENEEA. This CDR3 comprises 18 residues. V was pared by 3 bases and J by 0 bases, with 10 bases of the junction left unmatched. The full variable domain, in which reference TRBV11-3 and TRBJ2-3 provide the parts outside the CDR3, is EAGVVQSPRYKIIEKKQPVAFWCNPISGHNTLYWYLQNLGQGPELLIRYENEEAVDDSQLPKDRFSAERLKGVDSTLKIQPAELGDSAVYLCASSFGQTGTGSTDTQYFGPGTRLTVL.

The V gene is TRBV27, the J gene TRBJ1-3; TRBD1 matches at 7 bases. The CDR3 sequence is 18 residues long. Germline V gene lookup returns CDR1 MNHEY and CDR2 SMNVEV (reference sequence). V gave up 5 bases and J gave up 0 bases; unmatched junction bases: 13. The CDR3 nucleotides are TGTGCCAGCAGTGCCCAATGGGACAGCCTTAGCTCTGGAAACACCATATATTTT. Amino acids: CASSAQWDSLSSGNTIYF.